Presented here are 5 T cell receptor beta chains from one specimen sequenced in a study of shared clonotypes between healthy human individuals. Using immunoSEQ multiplex PCR, the repertoire was profiled, and TCRdb retains in-frame clones only, with some absent. The sample lists approximately 1,500,000 clones; about 98% were seen once. Specimen: naive CD4+ T cells sorted from blood. As for subset: CD45RA+ positively selected. The origin of the receptors is a man aged 30 to 45 in good health.

This clone was counted a single time. V is TRBV18 and J is TRBJ2-2; D gene uncertain. Trimming removed 2 bases from V and 6 bases from J, with 7 bases in between. The germline CDR1 and CDR2 sequences are KGHSH and LQKENI. This CDR3 region has 13 residues. The CDR3: CASSPNPAGELFF. CDR3 nucleotides: TGTGCCAGCTCACCAAACCCTGCCGGGGAGCTGTTTTTT.

The J gene is TRBJ2-7, the V gene TRBV29-1, with D unresolved. The V end lost 4 bases, the J end lost 7 bases, and 8 bases lay between the germline ends. Germline assignment: CDR1 SQVTM and CDR2 ANQGSEA. The CDR3 is made up of 10 amino acids. CDR3 in DNA: TGCAGCGTTGTTGTGGGTGAGCAGTACTTC. Protein product: CSVVVGEQYF.

This clone was recorded only once. This chain joins TRBV11-2 and TRBJ2-2; TRBD2 is a possible D gene (7 bases). V was shortened by 6 bases and J by 4 bases, with 18 bases between the two germline ends. The CDR3 sequence is 16 residues long. The germline V gene encodes CDR1 SGHAT and CDR2 FQNNGV. This CDR3 reads CASSRRGGVVTGELFF. The CDR3 DNA is TGTGCCAGCAGTAGAAGGGGGGGCGTCGTCACCGGGGAGCTGTTTTTT. The full variable domain, with the rest looked up from reference TRBV11-2 and TRBJ2-2, is EAGVAQSPRYKIIEKRQSVAFWCNPISGHATLYWYQQILGQGPKLLIQFQNNGVVDDSQLPKDRFSAERLKGVDSTLKIQPAKLEDSAVYLCASSRRGGVVTGELFFGEGSRLTVL.

The chain is built from TRBV5-4 and TRBJ2-3, with TRBD1 identical over 8 bases. The CDR3 is 15 residues long. The germline gives CDR1 SGHNT, CDR2 YYREEE (reference sequence). Trimming at V came to 4 bases and at J to 2 bases, leaving 6 bases not matched to a gene. The CDR3 bases are TGTGCCAGCAGCGACGGGACAGGACACACAGATACGCAGTATTTT. As protein: CASSDGTGHTDTQYF.

This rearrangement joins TRBV7-2 to TRBJ2-2, with 10 bases aligning to TRBD1. The germline gives CDR1 SGHTA, CDR2 FQGNSA. The V segment lost 8 bases and the J segment 5 bases; nucleotides outside the gene matches: 11. The CDR3 totals 16 residues. In DNA, the CDR3 is TGTGCCAGCGTCCAGACAGGGGGCGATCCGACCGGGGAGCTGTTTTTT. Translation gives CASVQTGGDPTGELFF.